This T cell receptor (beta chain) is from a study of human T cells and chemical hapten exposure. Unique molecular identifiers were attached to individual cDNA molecules during library preparation. Authors' methods: Individual samples carried between about 23,224 and 690,600 TCRs, with 85,000 to 100,000 as the median. In TCRdb, the RACE reads were re-called with MiXCR into one record per CDR3 protein. The V and J calls come from TCRdb's annotation, not from the publication. The table has 250,000 or so distinct CDR3 sequences, 7.7% seen once. Germline V gives CDR1 MNHEY, CDR2 SVGEGT. Trimming shortened V by 5 bases and J by 4 bases, and 14 bases separated the two germline ends. This CDR3 spans 14 amino acids. Findings and limits, study-wide: The donor cohort had alopecia, so its immune response may not match that of healthy people.

This clonotype was seen a few times. Its antigen is unknown. The sample's time point: pre-sensitization, week 0. Regarding treatment: therapeutic diphenylcyclopropenone sensitization with weekly scalp DPC. This receptor was obtained from a man younger than 35 with alopecia areata. Some clones in this sample may be carry-over from other donors' samples. Source: whole blood, taken in connection with sensitization to the hapten diphenylcyclopropenone (DPC). The rearrangement links TRBV6-2 or TRBV6-3 to TRBJ1-1, with a weak D call TRBD1 (5 bases). CDR3 sequence reads: CASSIRIGATEAFF. The CDR3 DNA follows: TGTGCCAGCAGTATCAGAATAGGGGCCACTGAAGCTTTCTTT.